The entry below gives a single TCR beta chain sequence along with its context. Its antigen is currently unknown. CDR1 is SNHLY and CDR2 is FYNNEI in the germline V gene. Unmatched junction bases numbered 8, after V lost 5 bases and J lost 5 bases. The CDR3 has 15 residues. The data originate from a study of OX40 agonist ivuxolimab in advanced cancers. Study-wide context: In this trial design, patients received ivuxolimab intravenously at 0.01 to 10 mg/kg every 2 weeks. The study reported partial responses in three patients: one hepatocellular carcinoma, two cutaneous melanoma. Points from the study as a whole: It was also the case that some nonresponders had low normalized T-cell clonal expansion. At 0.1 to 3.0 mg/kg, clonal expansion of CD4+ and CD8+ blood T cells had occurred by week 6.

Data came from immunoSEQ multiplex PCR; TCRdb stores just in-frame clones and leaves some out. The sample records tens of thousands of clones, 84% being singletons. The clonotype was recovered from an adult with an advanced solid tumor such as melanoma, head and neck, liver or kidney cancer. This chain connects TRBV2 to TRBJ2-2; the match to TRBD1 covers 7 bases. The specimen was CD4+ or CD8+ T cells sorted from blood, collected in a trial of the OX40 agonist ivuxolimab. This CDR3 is CASSLQGLGTGELFF. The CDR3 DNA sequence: TGTGCCAGCAGTTTACAGGGGTTAGGGACCGGGGAGCTGTTTTTT.